This note documents a single T cell receptor (beta chain) sequence. Antigen: not known. TCR beta rearrangements were amplified from peripheral blood genomic DNA. V was clipped by 0 bases and J by 4 bases, with 10 bases between them. CDR1 is MNHEY, CDR2 SVGAGI, per germline. This CDR3 is 15 amino acids long. TRB rearrangements spanning V, D and J were amplified using mixed TRB-A/B primers. TCRdb reprocessed the multiplex PCR reads with MiXCR, giving one entry per CDR3 protein. This sample yields some 600 distinct CDR3 sequences, of which approximately 83% are seen a single time; less than 7% belongs to the top ten. This record belongs to a study of T cell repertoires in aging, cancer and after chemotherapy. Study information: Donors were grouped into six age bands spanning 30 or younger through 70 or older. Patients with glioblastoma brain tumors were sampled before and after temozolomide-based therapy.

Study-level findings and limits: These repertoire data do not allow conclusions about immunological memory after chemotherapy.

The chain is built from TRBV6-5 and TRBJ2-1, with a possible D match to TRBD2 (6 bases). The origin of this receptor is a human donor with a solid tumor. Sequenced material: blood. Here the CDR3 DNA reads TGTGCCAGCAGTTACTCGCCCGGGGGATACAATGAGCAGTTCTTC. It translates to CASSYSPGGYNEQFF.